These 9 T cell receptor beta chains were all obtained from the same sample, sequenced in a study of beta chain features in type 1 diabetes. Expressed TCRB transcripts got sequenced, as all isolated RNA was reverse transcribed. Generated by immunoSEQ multiplex PCR, the TCRdb table keeps only in-frame clones and is missing some. Counted here are 970,000 or so clones, under 20% occurring once; the ten biggest clones make up 0.02% to 0.03%. The sequenced sample was naive CD4+ T cells from blood. The receptors were sampled from a woman aged 18 to 35 in good health.

This chain connects TRBV10-3 to TRBJ2-3; no definite D call. Trimming took 10 bases from V and 2 from J, leaving 16 bases between them. Germline-derived CDR1 and CDR2 are ENHRY and SYGVKD. CDR3 size: 14 residues. CDR3 in DNA: TGTGCCAGCAAACCGGGCGATTACACAGATACGCAGTATTTT. As protein: CASKPGDYTDTQYF.

About this clone itself: With a much larger clone just one base away, this may be a read error. The gene calls are TRBV9 and TRBJ1-2; D is undetermined. The CDR3 sequence is 12 residues long. The V gene's germline CDR1 is SGDLS and CDR2 YYNGEE. V dropped 4 bases and J dropped 4 bases, with 8 bases sitting between them. CDR3 residues: CASSTLGYGYTF. CDR3 nucleotide sequence: TGTGCCAGCAGCACACTGGGCTATGGCTACACCTTC.

The chain is built from TRBV15 and TRBJ1-4, with 8 bases fitting TRBD1. CDR1 and CDR2 (germline): LNHNV, YYDKDF (reference sequence). The CDR3 has 16 amino acids. Unmatched junction bases numbered 10, after V lost 5 bases and J lost 5 bases. CDR3 DNA: TGTGCCACCAGCGGAGTGGCACGACAGGGGAATGAAAAACTGTTTTTT. It yields the protein CATSGVARQGNEKLFF.

This clone was counted only a few times. The V call is TRBV29-1, the J call TRBJ1-2; TRBD1 aligns across 8 bases. The CDR3 runs 12 residues. The V gene's germline CDR1 is SQVTM and CDR2 ANQGSEA. The CDR3 nucleotides are TGCGTCTGTCGGGCAGGGGGCGGTGGCTACACCTTC. It specifies CVCRAGGGGYTF.

The CDR3 DNA follows: TGTGCCACCATTACCGGGACAGGCTACAATGAGCAGTTCTTC. It encodes CATITGTGYNEQFF. V usage is TRBV28 and J usage is TRBJ2-1; the match to TRBD1 covers 8 bases. The CDR3 sequence is 14 residues long. Germline V CDR1 and CDR2: MDHEN, SYDVKM. V trimming: 10 bases; J trimming: 3 bases; junction bases outside the gene matches: 8.

CDR3 in amino acids: CASSLFPGQGSRTQYF. In nucleotides, the CDR3 is TGTGCCAGCAGTTTATTTCCGGGACAGGGGAGTAGGACCCAGTACTTC. The chain has TRBV28 and TRBJ2-5, with 10 bases that match TRBD1. Germline loops: CDR1 MDHEN, CDR2 SYDVKM. The V segment lost 1 base and the J segment 7 bases; nucleotides outside the gene matches: 9. CDR3 length equals 16 residues.

This clone showed up just a few times. The chain has TRBV7-2 and TRBJ2-2; TRBD2 matches 10 bases. Per germline, CDR1 SGHTA and CDR2 FQGNSA. V was pared by 1 base and J by 5 bases, with 10 bases of the junction left unmatched. The CDR3 sequence is 18 residues long. CDR3 DNA sequence: TGTGCCAGCAGCTTAGAGAGTCTAGCGGGAGTAAAGACCGGGGAGCTGTTTTTT. This sequence encodes CASSLESLAGVKTGELFF.

Remarks on this clone: This sample also contains other DNA sequences that code for the same CDR3. The CDR3 sequence is CASSPGLAGGETQYF. In DNA form, the CDR3 reads TGTGCCAGCAGCCCCGGACTAGCGGGAGGAGAGACCCAGTACTTC. The rearrangement links TRBV7-9 to TRBJ2-5; 14 bases fit TRBD2. V shed 5 bases, J shed 4 bases, and the junction held 3 bases outside the gene matches. The CDR3 runs to 15 residues. Germline CDR1 reads SEHNR; CDR2 reads FQNEAQ (reference sequence).

The chain has TRBV7-2 and TRBJ2-3, with unresolved D. Trimming took 7 bases from V and 1 from J, leaving 12 bases between them. This CDR3 comprises 14 residues. The germline CDR1 and CDR2 sequences are SGHTA and FQGNSA. The CDR3 here is CASTPRWGTDTQYF. The CDR3 DNA is TGTGCCAGCACCCCTCGTTGGGGCACAGATACGCAGTATTTT.